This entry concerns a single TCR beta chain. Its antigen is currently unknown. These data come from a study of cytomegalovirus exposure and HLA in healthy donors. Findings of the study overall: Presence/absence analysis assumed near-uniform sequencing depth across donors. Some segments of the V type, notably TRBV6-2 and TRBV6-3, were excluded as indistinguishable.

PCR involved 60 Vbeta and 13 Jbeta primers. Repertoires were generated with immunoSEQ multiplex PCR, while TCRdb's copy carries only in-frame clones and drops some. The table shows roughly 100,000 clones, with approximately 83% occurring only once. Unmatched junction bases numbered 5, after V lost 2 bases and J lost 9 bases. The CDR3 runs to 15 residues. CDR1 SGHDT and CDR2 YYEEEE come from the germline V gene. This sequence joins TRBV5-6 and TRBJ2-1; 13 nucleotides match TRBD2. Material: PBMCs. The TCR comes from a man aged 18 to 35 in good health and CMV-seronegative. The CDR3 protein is CASSFGTSGIGEQFF. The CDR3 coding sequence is TGTGCCAGCAGCTTCGGGACTAGCGGGATCGGTGAGCAGTTCTTC.